The TCR beta chain under discussion was sequenced for a study of T-cell memory formation after mild COVID-19. Study observations and caveats: Several responding clones turned up in pre-infection memory, indicating that cross-reactive memory may have taken part.

The CDR3 extends over 13 amino acids. CDR1 is DFQATT and CDR2 is SNEGSKA in the germline V gene (reference sequence). Trimming shortened V by 0 bases and J by 2 bases, and 8 bases separated the two germline ends. TCRdb reprocessed the 5' RACE reads via MiXCR and lists one record per CDR3 protein. Of 450,000 or so distinct CDR3 sequences listed, over 15% are singletons. Note on this clonotype: Its antigen remains unidentified.

The sample was PBMCs or a T cell subset sorted from them (not recorded which). The clonotype originates from an adult woman who had mild COVID-19 (a few samples of this study predate the infection). Cell type and time point are not known. J is TRBJ2-7 and V is TRBV20-1; D not certain. DNA of the CDR3: TGCAGTGCTAGAGATATACTGGCCTACGAGCAGTACTTC. This translates into CSARDILAYEQYF.